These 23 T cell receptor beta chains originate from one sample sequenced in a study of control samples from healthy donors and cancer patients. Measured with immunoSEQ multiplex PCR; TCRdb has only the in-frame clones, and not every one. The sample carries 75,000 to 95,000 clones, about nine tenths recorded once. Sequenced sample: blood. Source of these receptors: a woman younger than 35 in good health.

CDR3: CASSPGGQPQHF. The CDR3, as DNA: TGTGCCAGCTCACCGGGGGGGCAGCCCCAGCATTTT. The V and J genes are TRBV18 and TRBJ1-5, with D possibly being TRBD1 (5 bases). The length of the CDR3 is 12 residues. Germline values: CDR1 KGHSH, CDR2 LQKENI. The ends were cut back, 3 bases at V and 7 bases at J, with 7 bases in the middle.

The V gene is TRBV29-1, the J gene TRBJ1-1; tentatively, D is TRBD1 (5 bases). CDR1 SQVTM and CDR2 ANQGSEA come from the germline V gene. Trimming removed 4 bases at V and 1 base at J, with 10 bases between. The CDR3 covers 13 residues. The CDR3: CSVAERGNTEAFF. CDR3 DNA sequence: TGCAGCGTTGCAGAGAGGGGGAACACTGAAGCTTTCTTT. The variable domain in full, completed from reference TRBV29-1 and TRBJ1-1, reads SAVISQKPSRDICQRGTSLTIQCQVDSQVTMMFWYRQQPGQSLTLIATANQGSEATYESGFVIDKFPISRPNLTFSTLTVSNMSPEDSSIYLCSVAERGNTEAFFGQGTRLTVV.

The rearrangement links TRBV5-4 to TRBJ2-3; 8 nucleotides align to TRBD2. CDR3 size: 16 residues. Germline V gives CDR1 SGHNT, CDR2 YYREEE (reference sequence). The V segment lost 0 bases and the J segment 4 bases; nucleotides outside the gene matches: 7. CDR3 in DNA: TGTGCCAGCAGCTTGGCCCCAGCGGGGGTCCCAGATACGCAGTATTTT. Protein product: CASSLAPAGVPDTQYF.

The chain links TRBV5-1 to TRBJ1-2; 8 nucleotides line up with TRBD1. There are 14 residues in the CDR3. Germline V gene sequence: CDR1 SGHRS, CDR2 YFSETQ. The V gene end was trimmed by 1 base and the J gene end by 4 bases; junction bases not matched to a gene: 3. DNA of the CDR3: TGCGCCAGCAGCTTGATGGGACAGGCCTATGGCTACACCTTC. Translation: CASSLMGQAYGYTF.

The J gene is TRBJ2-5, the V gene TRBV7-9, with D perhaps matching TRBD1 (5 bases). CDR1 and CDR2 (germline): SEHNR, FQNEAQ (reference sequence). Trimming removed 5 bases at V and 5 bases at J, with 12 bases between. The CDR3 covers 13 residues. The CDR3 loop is CASSPRGGETQYF. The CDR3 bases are TGTGCCAGCAGCCCTAGGGGTGGCGAGACCCAGTACTTC.

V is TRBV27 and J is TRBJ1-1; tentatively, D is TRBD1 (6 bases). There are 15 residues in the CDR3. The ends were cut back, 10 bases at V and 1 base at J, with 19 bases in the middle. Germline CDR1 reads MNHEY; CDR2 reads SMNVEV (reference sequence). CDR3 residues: CATPGGRPENTEAFF. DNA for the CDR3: TGTGCCACCCCCGGGGGGCGTCCTGAGAACACTGAAGCTTTCTTT.

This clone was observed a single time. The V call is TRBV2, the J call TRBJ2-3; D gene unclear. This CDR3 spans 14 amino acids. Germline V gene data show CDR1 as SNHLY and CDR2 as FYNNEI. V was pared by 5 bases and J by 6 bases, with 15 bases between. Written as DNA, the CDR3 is TGTGCCAGCAGTCCCTTCTCCACGGTCGATACGCAGTATTTT. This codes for CASSPFSTVDTQYF.

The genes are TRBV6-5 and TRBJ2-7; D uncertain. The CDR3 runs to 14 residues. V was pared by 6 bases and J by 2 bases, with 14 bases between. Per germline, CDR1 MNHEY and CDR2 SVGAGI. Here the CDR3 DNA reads TGTGCCAGCAGAGCACAAGGTTTCCCCTACGAGCAGTACTTC. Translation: CASRAQGFPYEQYF.

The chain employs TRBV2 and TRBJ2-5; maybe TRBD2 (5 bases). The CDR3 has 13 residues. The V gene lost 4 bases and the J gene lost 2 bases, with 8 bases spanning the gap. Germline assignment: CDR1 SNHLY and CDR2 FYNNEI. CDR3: CASSATGQETQYF. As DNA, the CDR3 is TGTGCCAGCAGTGCCACGGGACAAGAGACCCAGTACTTC.

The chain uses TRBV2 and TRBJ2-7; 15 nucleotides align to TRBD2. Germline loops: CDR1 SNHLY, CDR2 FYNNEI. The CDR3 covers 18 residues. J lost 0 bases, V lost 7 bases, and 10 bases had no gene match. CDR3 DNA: TGTGCCAGCATCCCAGGGACTAGCGGGGGGTCTTTCTCCTACGAGCAGTACTTC. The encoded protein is CASIPGTSGGSFSYEQYF.

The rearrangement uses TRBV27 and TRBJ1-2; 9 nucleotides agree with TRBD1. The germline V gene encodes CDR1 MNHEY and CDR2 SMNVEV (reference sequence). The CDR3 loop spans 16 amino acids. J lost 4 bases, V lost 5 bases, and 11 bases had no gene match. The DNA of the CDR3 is TGTGCCAGCAGTCCCGACACAGGGGGCGCGGTCTATGGCTACACCTTC. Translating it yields CASSPDTGGAVYGYTF.

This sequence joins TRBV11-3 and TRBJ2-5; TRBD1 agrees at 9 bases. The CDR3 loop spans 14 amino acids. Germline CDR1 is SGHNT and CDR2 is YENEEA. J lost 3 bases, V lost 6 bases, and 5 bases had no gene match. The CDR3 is CASSQTGGEETQYF. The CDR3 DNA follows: TGTGCCAGCAGTCAGACAGGGGGTGAAGAGACCCAGTACTTC.

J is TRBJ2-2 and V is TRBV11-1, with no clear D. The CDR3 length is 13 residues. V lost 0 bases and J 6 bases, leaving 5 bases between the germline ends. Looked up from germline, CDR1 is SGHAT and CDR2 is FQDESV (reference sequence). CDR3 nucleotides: TGTGCCAGCAGCTTAGCCCCCTCCGGGGAGCTGTTTTTT. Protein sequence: CASSLAPSGELFF.

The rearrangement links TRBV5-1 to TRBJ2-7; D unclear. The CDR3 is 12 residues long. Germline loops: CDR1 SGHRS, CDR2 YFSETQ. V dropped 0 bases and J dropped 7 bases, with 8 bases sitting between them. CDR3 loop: CASSLGVGEQYF. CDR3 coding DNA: TGCGCCAGCAGCTTGGGGGTCGGGGAGCAGTACTTC.

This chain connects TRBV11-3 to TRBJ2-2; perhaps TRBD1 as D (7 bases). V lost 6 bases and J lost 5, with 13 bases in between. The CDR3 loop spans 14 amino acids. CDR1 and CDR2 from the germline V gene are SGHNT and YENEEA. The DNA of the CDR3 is TGTGCCAGCAGTCCAGGGGGGTGGACCGGGGAGCTGTTTTTT. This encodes CASSPGGWTGELFF.

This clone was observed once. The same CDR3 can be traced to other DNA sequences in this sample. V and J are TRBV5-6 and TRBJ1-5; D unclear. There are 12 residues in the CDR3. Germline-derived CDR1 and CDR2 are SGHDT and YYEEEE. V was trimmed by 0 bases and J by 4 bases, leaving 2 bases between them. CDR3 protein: CASSLGNQPQHF. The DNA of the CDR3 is TGTGCCAGCAGCTTGGGTAATCAGCCCCAGCATTTT.

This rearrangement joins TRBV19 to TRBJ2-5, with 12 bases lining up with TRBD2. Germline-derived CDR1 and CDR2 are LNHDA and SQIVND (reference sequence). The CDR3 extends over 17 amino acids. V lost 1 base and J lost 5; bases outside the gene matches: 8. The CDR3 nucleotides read TGTGCCAGTAGTATAGGTACCCTAGCGGGGGGGCACGAGACCCAGTACTTC. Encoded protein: CASSIGTLAGGHETQYF.

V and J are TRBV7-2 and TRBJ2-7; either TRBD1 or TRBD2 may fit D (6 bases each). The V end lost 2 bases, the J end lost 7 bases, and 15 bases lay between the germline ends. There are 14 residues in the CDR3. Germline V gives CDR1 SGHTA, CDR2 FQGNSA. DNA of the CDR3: TGTGCCAGCAGCTTATATCCGGGGGCTAGAGAGCAGTACTTC. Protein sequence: CASSLYPGAREQYF.

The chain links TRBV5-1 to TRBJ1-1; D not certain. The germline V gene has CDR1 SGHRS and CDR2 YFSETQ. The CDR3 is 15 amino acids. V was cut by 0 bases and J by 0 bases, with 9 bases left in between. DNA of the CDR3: TGCGCCAGCAGCTTGGAGAGTTTCTTGAACACTGAAGCTTTCTTT. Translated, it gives CASSLESFLNTEAFF.

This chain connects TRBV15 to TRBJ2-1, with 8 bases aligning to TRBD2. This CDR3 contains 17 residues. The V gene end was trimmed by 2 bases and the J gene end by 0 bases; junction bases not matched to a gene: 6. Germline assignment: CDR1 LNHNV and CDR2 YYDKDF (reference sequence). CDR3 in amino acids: CATSRSSGTSSYNEQFF. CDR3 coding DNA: TGTGCCACCAGCAGATCCTCCGGGACTAGCTCCTACAATGAGCAGTTCTTC.

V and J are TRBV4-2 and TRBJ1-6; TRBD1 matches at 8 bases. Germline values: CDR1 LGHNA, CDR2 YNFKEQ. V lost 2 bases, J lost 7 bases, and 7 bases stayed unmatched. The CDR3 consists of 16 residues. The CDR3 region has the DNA TGTGCCAGCAGCCAACCTCCGGGACAGGTCAATTCACCCCTCCACTTT. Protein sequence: CASSQPPGQVNSPLHF.

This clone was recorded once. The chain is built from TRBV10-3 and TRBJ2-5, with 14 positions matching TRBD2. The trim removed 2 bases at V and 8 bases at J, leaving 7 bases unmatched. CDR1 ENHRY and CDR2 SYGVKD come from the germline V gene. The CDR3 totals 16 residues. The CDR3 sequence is CAISETSGTSGGTQYF. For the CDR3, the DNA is TGTGCCATCAGTGAGACGTCCGGGACTAGCGGGGGCACCCAGTACTTC.

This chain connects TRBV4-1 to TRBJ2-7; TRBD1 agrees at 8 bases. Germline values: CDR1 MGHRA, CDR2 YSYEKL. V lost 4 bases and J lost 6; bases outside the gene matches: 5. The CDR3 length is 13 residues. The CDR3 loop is CASSPITGGEQYF. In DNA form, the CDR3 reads TGCGCCAGCAGCCCCATTACAGGGGGCGAGCAGTACTTC.